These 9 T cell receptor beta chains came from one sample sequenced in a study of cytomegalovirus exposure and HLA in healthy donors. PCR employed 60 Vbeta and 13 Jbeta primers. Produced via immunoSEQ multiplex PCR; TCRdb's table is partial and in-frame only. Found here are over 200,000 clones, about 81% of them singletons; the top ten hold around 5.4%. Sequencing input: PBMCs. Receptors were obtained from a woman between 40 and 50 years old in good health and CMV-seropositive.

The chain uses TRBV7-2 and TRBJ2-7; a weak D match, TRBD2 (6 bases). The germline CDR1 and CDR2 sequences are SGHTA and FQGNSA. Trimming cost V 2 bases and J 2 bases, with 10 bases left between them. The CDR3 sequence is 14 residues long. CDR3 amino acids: CASSLNAGTYEQYF. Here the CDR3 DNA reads TGTGCCAGCAGCTTAAACGCGGGGACCTACGAGCAGTACTTC.

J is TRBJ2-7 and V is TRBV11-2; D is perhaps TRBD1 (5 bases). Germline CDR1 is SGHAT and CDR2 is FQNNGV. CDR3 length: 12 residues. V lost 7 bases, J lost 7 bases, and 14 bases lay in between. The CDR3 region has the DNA TGTGCCAGCACCTCACTCCGGACAGAGCAGTACTTC. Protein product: CASTSLRTEQYF.

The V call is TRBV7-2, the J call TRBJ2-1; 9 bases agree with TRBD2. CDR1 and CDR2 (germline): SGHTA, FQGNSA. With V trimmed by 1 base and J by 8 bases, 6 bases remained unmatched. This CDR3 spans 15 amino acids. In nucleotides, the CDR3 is TGTGCCAGCAGCTTAGGCGGGAGGGGAATCGATGAGCAGTTCTTC. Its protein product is CASSLGGRGIDEQFF. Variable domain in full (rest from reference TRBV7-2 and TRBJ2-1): GAGVSQSPSNKVTEKGKDVELRCDPISGHTALYWYRQSLGQGLEFLIYFQGNSAPDKSGLPSDRFSAERTGGSVSTLTIQRTQQEDSAVYLCASSLGGRGIDEQFFGPGTRLTVL.

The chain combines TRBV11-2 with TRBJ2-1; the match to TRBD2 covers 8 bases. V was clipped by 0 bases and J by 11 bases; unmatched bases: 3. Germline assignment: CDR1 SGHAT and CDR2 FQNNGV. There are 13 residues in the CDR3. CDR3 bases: TGTGCCAGCAGCTTAGAGCGGACTAGCAAGCAGTTCTTC. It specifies CASSLERTSKQFF. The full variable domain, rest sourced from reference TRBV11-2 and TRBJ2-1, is EAGVAQSPRYKIIEKRQSVAFWCNPISGHATLYWYQQILGQGPKLLIQFQNNGVVDDSQLPKDRFSAERLKGVDSTLKIQPAKLEDSAVYLCASSLERTSKQFFGPGTRLTVL.

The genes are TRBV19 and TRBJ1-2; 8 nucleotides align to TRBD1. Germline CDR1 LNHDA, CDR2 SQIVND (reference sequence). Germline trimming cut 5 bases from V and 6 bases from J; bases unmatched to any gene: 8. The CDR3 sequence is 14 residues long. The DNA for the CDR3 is TGTGCCAGTAGTGTCGAGACAGGGGTTAATGGCTACACCTTC. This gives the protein CASSVETGVNGYTF.

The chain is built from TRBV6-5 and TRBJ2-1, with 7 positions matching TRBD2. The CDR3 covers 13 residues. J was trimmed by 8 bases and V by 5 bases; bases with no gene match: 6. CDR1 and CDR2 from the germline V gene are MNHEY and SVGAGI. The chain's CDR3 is CASSGGGNDEQFF. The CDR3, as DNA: TGTGCCAGCAGTGGGGGGGGGAACGATGAGCAGTTCTTC.

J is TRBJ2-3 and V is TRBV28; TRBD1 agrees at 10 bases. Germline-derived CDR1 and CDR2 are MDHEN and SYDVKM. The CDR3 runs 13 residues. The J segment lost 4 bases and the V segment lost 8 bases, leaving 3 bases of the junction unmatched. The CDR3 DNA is TGTGCCAGCGGGACAGGGGTCCCAGATACGCAGTATTTT. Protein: CASGTGVPDTQYF.

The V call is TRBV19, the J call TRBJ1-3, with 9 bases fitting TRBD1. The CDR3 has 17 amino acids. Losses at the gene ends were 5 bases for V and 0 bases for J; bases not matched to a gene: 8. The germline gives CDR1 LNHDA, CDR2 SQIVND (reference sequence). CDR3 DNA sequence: TGTGCCAGTAGTCCGGACGGGACAGGGAACTCTGGAAACACCATATATTTT. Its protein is CASSPDGTGNSGNTIYF. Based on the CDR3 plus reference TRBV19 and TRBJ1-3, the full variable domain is DGGITQSPKYLFRKEGQNVTLSCEQNLNHDAMYWYRQDPGQGLRLIYYSQIVNDFQKGDIAEGYSVSREKKESFPLTVTSAQKNPTAFYLCASSPDGTGNSGNTIYFGEGSWLTVV.

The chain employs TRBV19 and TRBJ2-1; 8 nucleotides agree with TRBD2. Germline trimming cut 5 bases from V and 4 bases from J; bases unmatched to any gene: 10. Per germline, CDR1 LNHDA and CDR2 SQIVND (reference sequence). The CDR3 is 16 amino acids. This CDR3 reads CASSPSSGRVYNEQFF. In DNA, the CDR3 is TGTGCCAGTAGTCCCTCTAGCGGGCGGGTTTACAATGAGCAGTTCTTC.